This T cell receptor (beta chain) was captured in a study of shared clonotypes between healthy human individuals. Study-wide context: Used for every donor were three CD4 naive, three CD4 memory, two CD8 naive and one CD8 memory plate.

TCRdb's table, derived via immunoSEQ multiplex PCR, lists solely in-frame clones and lacks some. Of approximately 1,000,000 clones in the sample, 70% to 85% were seen once. This clone was counted between two and nine times. Looked up from germline, CDR1 is KGHSH and CDR2 is LQKENI. V trimming: 8 bases; J trimming: 2 bases; junction bases outside the gene matches: 4. The CDR3 length is 14 residues. Input material: memory CD4+ T cells from PBMCs. Subset meaning: CD45RA-negative fraction. This chain joins TRBV18 and TRBJ2-5; TRBD1 matches 11 bases. The clonotype was recovered from a man younger than 35 in good health. Some clones in this sample may be carry-over from other donors' samples. The CDR3 DNA follows: TGTGCCAGCGCCCGGGACAGGGGGCAAGAGACCCAGTACTTC. Translation: CASARDRGQETQYF.